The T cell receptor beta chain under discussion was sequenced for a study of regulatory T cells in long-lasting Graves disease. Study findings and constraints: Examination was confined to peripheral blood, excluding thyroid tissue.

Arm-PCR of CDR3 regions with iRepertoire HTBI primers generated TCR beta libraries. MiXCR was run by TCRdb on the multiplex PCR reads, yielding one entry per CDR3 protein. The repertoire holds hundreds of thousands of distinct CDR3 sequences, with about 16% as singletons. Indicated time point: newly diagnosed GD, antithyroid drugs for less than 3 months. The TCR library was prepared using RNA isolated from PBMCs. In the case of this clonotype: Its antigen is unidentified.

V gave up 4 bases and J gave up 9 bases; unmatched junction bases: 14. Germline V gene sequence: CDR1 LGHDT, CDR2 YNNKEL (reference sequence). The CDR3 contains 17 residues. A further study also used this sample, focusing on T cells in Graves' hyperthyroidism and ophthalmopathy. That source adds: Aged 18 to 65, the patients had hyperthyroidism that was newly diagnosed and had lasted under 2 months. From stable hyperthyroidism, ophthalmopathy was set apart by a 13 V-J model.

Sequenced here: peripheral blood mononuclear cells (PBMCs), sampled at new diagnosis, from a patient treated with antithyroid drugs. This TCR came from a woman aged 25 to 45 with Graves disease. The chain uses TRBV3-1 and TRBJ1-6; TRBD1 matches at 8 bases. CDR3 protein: CASSPPPAARGLSPLHF. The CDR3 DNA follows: TGTGCCAGCAGCCCGCCGCCCGCAGCCAGGGGGCTTTCACCCCTCCACTTT.